This T cell receptor (beta chain) is drawn from a study of T cells after yellow fever vaccination. Study-wide results and caveats: Abundant clonotypes from the bulk population could get into FACS-sorted repertoires as contaminants. Subsequent to the booster, the majority of primary-vaccination clones reappeared (less than 97% CD4, 85% to 90% CD8).

V was clipped by 2 bases and J by 1 base, with 10 bases between them. Germline CDR1 SGHKS, CDR2 YYEKEE (reference sequence). The CDR3 has 15 amino acids. TCR cDNA, made by 5'RACE template switching, carried an added universal primer site and UMIs. TCRdb independently ran MiXCR on the 5' RACE reads; one entry per CDR3 protein. The table includes about 550,000 distinct CDR3 sequences, less than 20% detected once. As regards this clonotype: Its antigen is not known.

The origin of this receptor is a man aged 25 to 40 who received the YFV17D yellow fever vaccine. This specimen consisted of PBMCs, obtained 15 days after the yellow fever booster vaccination. This rearrangement joins TRBV5-5 to TRBJ1-5, with D uncertain. Here the CDR3 reads CASSLTAVSNQPQHF. CDR3 nucleotides: TGTGCCAGCAGCTTAACGGCGGTAAGCAATCAGCCCCAGCATTTT.